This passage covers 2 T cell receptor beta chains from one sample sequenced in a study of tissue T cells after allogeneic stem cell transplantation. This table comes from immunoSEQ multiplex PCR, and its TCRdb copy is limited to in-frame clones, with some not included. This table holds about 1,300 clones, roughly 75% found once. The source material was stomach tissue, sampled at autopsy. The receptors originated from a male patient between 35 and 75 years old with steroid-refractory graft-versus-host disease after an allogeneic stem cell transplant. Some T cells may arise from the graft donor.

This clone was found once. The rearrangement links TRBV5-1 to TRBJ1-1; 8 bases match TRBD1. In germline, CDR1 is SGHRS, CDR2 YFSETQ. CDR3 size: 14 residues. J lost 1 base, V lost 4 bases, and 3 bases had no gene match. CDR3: CASSKGQGNTEAFF. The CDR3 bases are TGCGCCAGCAGCAAAGGACAGGGGAACACTGAAGCTTTCTTT.

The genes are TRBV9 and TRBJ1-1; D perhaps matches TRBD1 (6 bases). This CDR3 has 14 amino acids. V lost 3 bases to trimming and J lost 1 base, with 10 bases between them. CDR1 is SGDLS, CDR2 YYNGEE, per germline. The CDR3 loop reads CASSGGAGNTEAFF. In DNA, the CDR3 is TGTGCCAGCAGCGGGGGGGCTGGGAACACTGAAGCTTTCTTT.